This T cell receptor beta chain was captured in a study of CD8 T cells in ankylosing spondylitis. General study findings and limits: A motif of roughly 8 highly homologous TCR beta variants was seen as apparently characteristic of ankylosing spondylitis blood.

TCRdb independently ran MiXCR on the 5' RACE reads; one entry per CDR3 protein. In the table there are roughly 230,000 distinct CDR3 sequences, roughly 8.2% of which are singletons. This clonotype was picked up many times. Its antigen is still unknown. The receptor's source is a female donor with ankylosing spondylitis or in good health (not recorded which). What was sequenced was blood, either unsorted or a sorted T cell fraction (not recorded which).

CDR3 residues: CASSVATDRETQYF. CDR3 in DNA: TGTGCCAGCAGCGTAGCTACGGATCGAGAGACCCAGTACTTC. The chain employs TRBV9 and TRBJ2-5; the D is unclear. Germline V gene sequence: CDR1 SGDLS, CDR2 YYNGEE. The CDR3 is made up of 14 amino acids. The V and J ends lost 0 bases and 4 bases respectively, with 10 bases between them.